These 27 T cell receptor beta chains were sequenced from one sample in a study of CD8+CD57+ T cells in acquired aplastic anemia. TCR beta VDJ and CDR3 profiling used genomic DNA as template. In TCRdb, the reads were re-called with MiXCR into one record per CDR3 protein. Here the sample spans some 200,000 distinct CDR3 sequences, approximately 51% being singletons. Patients included in sequencing had previously demonstrated CD8+CD57+ cell expansion by flow cytometry. Specimen: sorted CD4+, CD8+, or CD8+CD57+ T cells (not recorded which) from PBMCs. The receptors here all came from a human donor with aplastic anemia.

Worth noting for this clonotype: A much larger clone differs by one base, so this may be a read error. V and J are TRBV6-9 and TRBJ2-7, with a tentative D call TRBD1 (6 bases). V lost 5 bases and J 5 bases, leaving 19 bases between the germline ends. From germline, CDR1 is MNHGY and CDR2 SVAAGI. This CDR3 contains 15 residues. CDR3 sequence: CASSEGDEQGHEQYF. The DNA of the CDR3 is TGTGCCAGCAGTGAAGGGGATGAACAGGGCCACGAGCAGTACTTC.

This clonotype has a count of ten or more. The chain couples TRBV5-8 to TRBJ2-3; 10 bases are shared with TRBD1. The CDR3 totals 13 residues. Germline CDR1 reads SGHTS; CDR2 reads YDEGEE. Losses at the gene ends were 2 bases for V and 10 bases for J; bases not matched to a gene: 4. The CDR3 here is CASSFKDRGAQYF. The CDR3 DNA sequence: TGTGCCAGCAGCTTTAAGGACAGGGGGGCGCAGTATTTT.

This clonotype was detected ten times or more. The chain couples TRBV3-1 to TRBJ2-7; unclear D gene. Trimming took 1 base from V and 4 from J, leaving 11 bases between them. The CDR3 contains 14 residues. Per germline, CDR1 LGHDT and CDR2 YNNKEL (reference sequence). The CDR3 protein is CASSQAGQDYEQYF. CDR3 nucleotides: TGTGCCAGCAGCCAAGCTGGGCAGGATTACGAGCAGTACTTC.

V is TRBV20-1 and J is TRBJ2-7; no clear D. V lost 3 bases to trimming and J lost 4 bases, with 4 bases between them. This CDR3 region has 10 residues. CDR1 and CDR2 from the germline V gene are DFQATT and SNEGSKA (reference sequence). Here the CDR3 reads CSASPYEQYF. As DNA, the CDR3 is TGCAGTGCTAGTCCTTACGAGCAGTACTTC.

This sequence joins TRBV12-5 and TRBJ1-4, with 7 bases identical to TRBD1. J gave up 11 bases and V 7 bases, and 7 bases lay outside the gene matches. Germline CDR1 LGHNT, CDR2 FRNRAP. This CDR3 comprises 12 residues. CDR3 nucleotide sequence: TGTGCTAGTGCCATGGGGGGACAGAAACTGTTTTTT. It codes for CASAMGGQKLFF. The full variable domain, completed using reference TRBV12-5 and TRBJ1-4, is DARVTQTPRHKVTEMGQEVTMRCQPILGHNTVFWYRQTMMQGLELLAYFRNRAPLDDSGMPKDRFSAEMPDATLATLKIQPSEPRDSAVYFCASAMGGQKLFFGSGTQLSVL.

The chain recombines TRBV29-1 with TRBJ1-3; 9 bases align to TRBD1. With 6 bases clipped from V and 4 bases from J, the junction kept 4 bases outside the gene matches. Germline V CDR1 and CDR2: SQVTM, ANQGSEA. The CDR3 is made up of 13 amino acids. The CDR3, as DNA: TGCAGCGTGGGACAGGGCGGGGGAAACACCATATATTTT. Its protein is CSVGQGGGNTIYF.

The V call is TRBV7-2, the J call TRBJ1-1, with D tentatively TRBD1 (5 bases). V was trimmed by 3 bases and J by 6 bases, leaving 11 bases between them. The CDR3 is 13 amino acids. The germline CDR1 and CDR2 sequences are SGHTA and FQGNSA. CDR3 loop: CASSFEGVSEAFF. The DNA of the CDR3 is TGTGCCAGCAGCTTCGAAGGGGTCTCTGAAGCTTTCTTT.

The chain links TRBV12-3 or TRBV12-4 to TRBJ2-7; maybe TRBD2 (6 bases). Trimming pared 6 bases from V and 3 bases from J, leaving 12 bases between. This CDR3 contains 13 residues. The CDR3 DNA is TGTGCCAGCAGAAGGGGACTTATCTACGAGCAGTACTTC. This translates into CASRRGLIYEQYF.

The gene calls are TRBV2 and TRBJ2-5, with 9 bases that match TRBD1. This CDR3 is 18 amino acids long. The germline gives CDR1 SNHLY, CDR2 FYNNEI. J lost 1 base, V lost 6 bases, and 15 bases had no gene match. CDR3 nucleotides: TGTGCCAGCAGGATTACTAGACAGGGGGTCCTAATCCAAGAGACCCAGTACTTC. This encodes CASRITRQGVLIQETQYF.

This clonotype appeared many times. The chain carries TRBV4-2 and TRBJ1-5; D call uncertain. Germline CDR1 and CDR2: LGHNA and YNFKEQ. CDR3 size: 13 residues. Trimming removed 0 bases at V and 7 bases at J, with 7 bases between. The CDR3 sequence is CASSQDGGQPQHF. The CDR3 DNA reads as TGTGCCAGCAGCCAAGATGGCGGCCAGCCCCAGCATTTT.

As regards this clonotype: Its ends do not fully match the called genes, so a read error is possible. This chain connects TRBV29-1 to TRBJ1-5, with TRBD1 identical over 10 bases. CDR1 and CDR2 from the germline V gene are SQVTM and ANQGSEA. The CDR3 has 18 residues. CDR3 amino acids: CGVDPGTGEPHSDQPQHF. The DNA for the CDR3 is TGCGGCGTTGACCCCGGGACAGGGGAGCCACACTCAGATCAGCCCCAGCATTTT. Full variable domain (rest looked up from reference TRBV29-1 and TRBJ1-5): SAVISQKPSRDICQRGTSLTIQCQVDSQVTMMFWYRQQPGQSLTLIATANQGSEATYESGFVIDKFPISRPNLTFSTLTVSNMSPEDSSIYLCGVDPGTGEPHSDQPQHFGDGTRLSIL.

This clonotype was observed at least ten times. As DNA, the CDR3 is TGTGCCAGCAGCGCAACCGGGACAGGGAATGAAAAACTGTTTTTT. Translation gives CASSATGTGNEKLFF. The chain combines TRBV5-6 with TRBJ1-4; TRBD1 agrees at 9 bases. V lost 4 bases and J lost 5; bases outside the gene matches: 6. Germline lookup yields CDR1 SGHDT and CDR2 YYEEEE. The CDR3 covers 15 residues.

This clonotype occurred many times. The rearrangement uses TRBV5-8 and TRBJ2-1; TRBD2 aligns across 9 bases. The CDR3 totals 17 residues. Per germline, CDR1 SGHTS and CDR2 YDEGEE. The V and J ends lost 4 bases and 7 bases, in that order; junction bases with no gene match: 15. CDR3 protein: CASSRLGSLAGKNEQFF. The DNA of the CDR3 is TGTGCCAGCAGCCGCCTCGGCTCCCTAGCGGGGAAAAATGAGCAGTTCTTC.

V is TRBV10-3 and J is TRBJ1-5, with D possibly TRBD1 on 6 matching bases. This CDR3 has 17 residues. The V and J ends lost 5 bases and 1 base respectively, with 18 bases between them. Germline CDR1 ENHRY, CDR2 SYGVKD. CDR3 DNA sequence: TGTGCCATCAGTTTATGGGGGCCGGGCAGAAGCAATCAGCCCCAGCATTTT. Translating it yields CAISLWGPGRSNQPQHF.

The rearrangement joins TRBV24-1 to TRBJ2-7, with a tentative D call TRBD1 (5 bases). The V end was cut by 2 bases, the J end by 6 bases, with 19 bases between. Germline V gene data show CDR1 as KGHDR and CDR2 as SFDVKD. CDR3 length: 16 amino acids. CDR3 nucleotides: TGTGCCACCAGTGATTCCCGACAGAACCTTCCAGGCGAGCAGTACTTC. Protein: CATSDSRQNLPGEQYF.

On this clonotype itself: Just one base apart from a much larger clone, this may be a read error. CDR3 loop: CASSQGRGEIRNTIYF. In DNA form, the CDR3 reads TGCGCCAGCAGCCAAGGACGGGGCGAAATCCGAAACACCATATATTTT. The chain carries TRBV4-1 and TRBJ1-3; possibly TRBD1 for D (5 bases). CDR3 length equals 16 residues. Trimming took off 1 base at V and 5 bases at J, with 15 bases between the two ends. The germline gives CDR1 MGHRA, CDR2 YSYEKL.

In the case of this clonotype: Likely a read error: the CDR3 ends without its conserved phenylalanine or tryptophan. The DNA is left out, because the CDR3 cannot be placed on it with certainty; the CDR3 is given as TCRdb lists it. V usage is TRBV19 and J usage is TRBJ1-1; the D call of TRBD1 is as the table states it, not checked on the DNA. The CDR3 is 12 residues long, ends included. Germline V lookup: CDR1 LNHDA, CDR2 SQIVND (reference sequence). CDR3 sequence: CASTLFPSTGFY.

This chain joins TRBV2 and TRBJ2-3, with no clear D. This CDR3 is 15 amino acids long. V lost 1 base, J lost 11 bases, and 19 bases lay in between. Germline CDR1 reads SNHLY; CDR2 reads FYNNEI. The CDR3 is CASSEVGDQYNEQYF. The CDR3 region has the DNA TGTGCCAGCAGTGAAGTGGGTGACCAGTACAATGAGCAGTATTTT.

As to this clonotype: The junction and the germline gene differ at one end; a read error may be behind it. The genes are TRBV6-5 and TRBJ2-7, with D perhaps matching TRBD2 (5 bases). This CDR3 is 15 amino acids long. The germline V gene encodes CDR1 MNHEY and CDR2 SVGAGI. The CDR3 loop is CASTSTEEASYEQYF. In DNA, the CDR3 is TGCGCCAGCACCTCCACAGAGGAGGCTTCCTACGAGCAGTACTTC.

The chain links TRBV20-1 to TRBJ2-7, with TRBD1 identical over 10 bases. Trimming cost V 6 bases and J 3 bases; bases outside gene matches: 8. This CDR3 contains 14 residues. CDR1 and CDR2 from the germline V gene are DFQATT and SNEGSKA (reference sequence). As DNA, the CDR3 is TGCAGTGCGGAACCGGGACAGGGGAACTACGAGCAGTACTTC. Its protein product is CSAEPGQGNYEQYF.

This clonotype came up many times. The genes are TRBV25-1 and TRBJ2-1, with a tentative D call TRBD2 (6 bases). The CDR3 is 15 amino acids. CDR1 MGHDK and CDR2 SYGVNS come from the germline V gene. Trimming removed 6 bases at V and 8 bases at J, with 20 bases between. CDR3 loop: CASSRGRRGSDEQFF. The CDR3 nucleotides are TGTGCCAGCAGCAGAGGGAGGAGGGGATCCGATGAGCAGTTCTTC.

The chain is built from TRBV19 and TRBJ2-1, with TRBD1 matching 9 bases. CDR1 is LNHDA and CDR2 is SQIVND in the germline V gene (reference sequence). The junction had 21 bases not matched to a gene; V was cut back by 5 bases and J by 10 bases. The CDR3 sequence is 18 residues long. CDR3 sequence (DNA): TGTGCCAGTAGTCCTAACCGTTATAAGGGACAGGGCGGCTACGAGCAGTTCTTC. It translates to CASSPNRYKGQGGYEQFF.

The genes are TRBV10-3 and TRBJ1-1; D is possibly TRBD1 (5 bases). Germline assignment: CDR1 ENHRY and CDR2 SYGVKD. This CDR3 comprises 15 residues. Between the trimmed V and J ends, which lost 0 bases and 5 bases, there was a span of 13 bases. CDR3 protein: CAISESRQGGTEAFF. The DNA for the CDR3 is TGTGCCATCAGTGAGTCCCGCCAGGGAGGGACTGAAGCTTTCTTT.

This clonotype appeared a single time. V gene TRBV19 combines with J gene TRBJ2-7, with a possible D match to TRBD1 (6 bases). Germline CDR1 LNHDA, CDR2 SQIVND (reference sequence). Trimming stripped 5 bases from V and 5 bases from J, with 13 bases between. This CDR3 is 13 amino acids long. CDR3 DNA sequence: TGTGCCAGTAGTCAACAGGGTAACCACGAGCAGTACTTC. This codes for CASSQQGNHEQYF.

The V and J genes are TRBV7-2 and TRBJ2-3, with 8 bases lining up with TRBD2. This CDR3 is 17 amino acids long. With V trimmed by 6 bases and J by 2 bases, 13 bases remained unmatched. Per the germline V gene, CDR1 is SGHTA and CDR2 is FQGNSA. In nucleotides, the CDR3 is TGTGCCAGCAGTTCCAACCGACTAGCGCAACTCACAGATACGCAGTATTTT. As protein: CASSSNRLAQLTDTQYF.

In this sample, this clonotype turned up many times. The rearrangement links TRBV15 to TRBJ1-2; no firm D call. The ends were cut back, 0 bases at V and 8 bases at J, with 16 bases in the middle. The CDR3 consists of 15 residues. Germline V CDR1 and CDR2: LNHNV, YYDKDF (reference sequence). The CDR3 coding sequence is TGTGCCACCAGCAGAGATGCTTCTCCGGGAGGAGGCTACACCTTC. Its protein product is CATSRDASPGGGYTF.

This chain joins TRBV2 and TRBJ1-2; D unresolved. The length of the CDR3 is 17 residues. Trimming took 6 bases from V and 1 from J, leaving 21 bases between them. Germline CDR1 is SNHLY and CDR2 is FYNNEI. The CDR3 region is CASRGTIPPPFNYGYTF. Written as DNA, the CDR3 is TGTGCCAGCAGGGGTACAATCCCTCCCCCCTTTAACTATGGCTACACCTTC.